This TCR beta chain originates from a study of blood T cells in healthy people across ages. The germline V gene has CDR1 MNHEY and CDR2 SVGEGT. The V gene lost 0 bases and the J gene lost 5 bases, with 13 bases spanning the gap. This CDR3 has 15 residues. The second PCR ran about 6 to 12 cycles with a sample-barcoded 5' primer and J-beta primers. One entry per CDR3 protein results from TCRdb running MiXCR on the 5' RACE reads. The table has some 800,000 distinct CDR3 sequences, 44% seen once; the top ten hold approximately 19%. The material sequenced was blood. The clonotype originates from a man in his 60s in good health. V is TRBV6-2 or TRBV6-3 and J is TRBJ2-5; weak D call: TRBD2 (5 bases). In DNA form, the CDR3 reads TGTGCCAGCAGTTACTCTTCTAGCAGGATGGAGACCCAGTACTTC. Protein: CASSYSSSRMETQYF.